This TCR beta chain derives from a study of blood T cell repertoires in COVID-19 (dated by TCRdb to the early 2020s). About the full investigation: Samples from collaborators originated in the United States, Italy and Spain and spanned both the acute and convalescent phases of COVID-19. Where HLA class I and class II types were available, the types were taken from metadata supplied by the sample provider, not from assay-based typing. The dataset comprised deeply sampled blood TCRbeta repertoires from subjects exposed to, actively infected with, or recovered from COVID-19. A freely available public database, intended as a resource for researchers studying the immune response to SARS-CoV-2, is where the repertoires were released. Nearly every sample came with metadata listing a de-identified subject ID, COVID-19 status, age in years and sex. The prospective study material was composed of cDNA or gDNA derived from T cells, B-cell-depleted T cells, or PBMCs. The samples were drawn from the first 160 participants of the ongoing ImmuneRACE study and from 1,254 subjects provided by 6 global collaborators. General study outcomes and caveats: The amount of clinical and demographic metadata varied by source and participant and was provided uncurated.

CDR1 and CDR2 are drawn from the germline V gene (reference sequence): LNHNV, YYDKDF. The CDR3 runs 14 amino acids, cysteine and phenylalanine included. The DNA shown is the 42-base CDR3, in frame from base 1. A distance of 16 bases separates the germline ends of V and J, which lose 3 bases and 10 bases respectively. Regarding this clone: Its target antigen remains unknown. Within one base of it there is no much larger clone, and no base qualities were kept.

Each collaborating institution followed its own protocols to collect whole blood in K2EDTA tubes. For TCRbeta analysis, collaborators shipped samples as frozen whole blood, isolated PBMCs, or DNA extracted from either of those sample types. The immunoSEQ Assay, a bias-controlled multiplex PCR, was used to amplify TCRbeta CDR3 regions from genomic DNA. The authors' pipeline ran thus. Nucleated cell counts per sample were estimated from amplification of reference gene primers within the assay. To quantify the absolute abundance of each unique TCRbeta CDR3 rearrangement, sequence reads were collapsed and filtered. For each sample, productive Simpson clonality was calculated as the square root of Simpson's diversity index across productive rearrangements. TCRdb retrieved this table from immuneACCESS and kept in-frame rearrangements only. Not all clones are present; in checked studies, unresolved V genes account for under half, and no reason is known for the remainder. V and J calls and clone size are as listed in that table; D and trimming were resolved from the DNA. Within this sample are approximately 240,000 clones, with approximately 80% of them counted one time only. The biggest ten clones account for 15% to 20% of the sample.

This TCR was recovered from a woman of 80 years or more with active or convalescent COVID-19. This receptor chain uses TRBV15 and TRBJ2-1, with TRBD2 tentatively as D gene (6 bases match). Sequenced: peripheral blood. The CDR3 region has the sequence CATSSGPGRGEQFF. The base sequence is TGTGCCACCAGCAGTGGGCCGGGGCGGGGCGAGCAGTTCTTC.